A single T cell receptor beta chain is shown here with its context. This clonotype was detected only a few times. The clone's antigen remains unknown. Per-base quality was not reported, and no clone a single base away is much larger than it. The sample comes from a study of blood T cells in healthy people across ages (dated by TCRdb to the mid-2010s). A note on the overall study: In model experiments, template switching captured roughly one uniquely barcoded TCR beta cDNA molecule for every two T cells. The study measured age-related changes in TCR beta repertoire diversity using deep sequencing normalized with unique cDNA molecular identifiers. The donors were divided into four age groups: young (average around 15 years), middle-aged (about 39), aged (roughly 60) and long-lived (about 84). The study analyzed two additional independent replicas of 1 million unique cDNA reads from the same blood draw for two donors, one aged 18 to 29 and one aged 80 or older. Results and caveats for the whole study, not just this receptor: As age increased, observed TCR beta diversity per million T cells dropped in a roughly linear way, and a significant reduction was already evident by age about 36. Observed TCR beta diversity correlated strongly with the percentage of naive T cells measured by flow cytometry. Compared with the aged group, the long-lived group had more naive CD4+ T cells, fewer expanded clones and increased TCR diversity, a pattern suggesting age selection. The CMV infection status of donors was not known, potentially confounding age-related changes in expanded clonotypes. Total diversity estimates from one million sequenced T cells were considered lower bounds and underestimates. Bulk unsorted PBMC profiling prevented conclusive comparison of naive and antigen-experienced compartments.

Receptor libraries were prepared by 5' RACE. Sequencing was carried out with an Illumina HiSeq 2500. A second PCR of roughly 7 to 11 cycles was performed with a sample-barcoded 5' primer and a J-beta primer mix. A unique molecular identifier was introduced onto each TCR beta cDNA molecule by a template-switch 5' adaptor carrying 12 random nucleotides. Each sample yielded at least 2.5 million CDR3-containing paired-end reads. All of the RNA was converted into first-strand cDNA using the Mint cDNA synthesis kit, with a TRBC-specific oligonucleotide serving as the primer. Following uracil-DNA glycosylase treatment, a first 18-cycle PCR with universal primers M1SS and BC2_uni_R was performed on all cDNA. Regarding the original processing steps: Each sample was normalized by randomly selecting 1 million high-quality reads, each carrying a distinct molecular identifier. Instead of being binned into consensus sequences, reads that shared molecular identifiers were thrown out. MiTCR, with a Q25 quality threshold and the strictest error-elimination algorithm, was used for CDR3 identification, clonotype clustering and error correction. A nonparametric unseen species model using Euler transformation provided a lower-bound estimate of total TCR beta diversity. TCRdb's own reprocessing of the public reads used fastp at Q25 and MiXCR and kept productive beta chains. All rows with the same CDR3 protein become a single entry with the most common DNA and genes. These V and J calls are TCRdb output, not the study's own analysis. A total of about 560,000 distinct CDR3 sequences appear in this sample, about 27% of them only once. The ten biggest clones cover approximately 3.6% of the sample.

Including cysteine and phenylalanine, the CDR3 has 14 amino acids. Of the read, only the CDR3 DNA is kept; its 42 bases are in frame from base 1. According to the germline V gene, CDR1 reads SGHDN and CDR2 reads FVKESK. The germline ends are 6 bases apart after V is trimmed by 3 bases and J by 3 bases. Donors were 39 systemically healthy Caucasian individuals from Russia aged roughly 6 to 100 years. Each donor gave approximately 9.3 milliliters of peripheral blood, collected into EDTA-treated Vacutainer tubes. PBMCs were isolated by Ficoll-Paque density-gradient centrifugation, with at least 7 million obtained per sample. Total RNA, at least 5 micrograms per sample, was extracted from PBMCs with Trizol reagent. The percentages of naive CD45RAhigh/CD27high T cells were determined by flow cytometry on a PBMC aliquot from every donor. The same data also went into a second study, on T cells of mothers and their children. As that second paper reports: The donors were nine systemically healthy Caucasian individuals, made up of three mothers and their six children. cDNA synthesis consumed the entire amount of extracted RNA, loaded at approximately 1.5 ug RNA in each 15 ul reaction. Sample barcodes and 2-4 random nucleotides were added via the M1S primer in the second PCR. Over 8.5 million TCR beta CDR3 reads came from each mother, compared with a few million reads from each child. In both related and unrelated pairs, thymic selection shapes the output of TCR recombination in a similar way, with inherited differences having only a minor effect. Normalized repertoire overlap was always slightly but never significantly higher in related than unrelated mother-child pairs. With a sensitivity of approximately 92 clones per million clonotypes, no persistent microchimeric T cell clones were detected. The study used deep NGS to compare TCR beta repertoires of mothers and children, seeking features distinguishing related mother-child pairs from unrelated individuals. Mothers averaged roughly 40 +/- 4 years of age and children averaged roughly 12 +/- 4 years. After adapter ligation was performed with NEBNext reagents, the libraries were sequenced on an Illumina HiSeq 2000 with 100+100 nt paired-end reads. To avoid cross-contamination, the mother libraries and the child libraries were prepared a month apart and sequenced in separate runs. Between about 500,000 and 2,100,000 distinct TCR beta clonotypes were identified per donor. Naive TCR beta clonotypes were estimated from low-frequency clonotypes matched to each donor's FACS-determined naive share, without sorting.

The TCR sequence derives from a boy aged 2-15 years in good health. Here the chain combines TRBV14 and TRBJ2-6; the D gene identity is not certain. Specimen: blood. CDR3 loop: CASSQGLGANVLTF. The DNA is TGTGCCAGCAGCCAGGGTCTTGGGGCCAACGTCCTGACTTTC.